Listed below are T cell receptor beta chains from one sample, sequenced in a study of T-cell reconstitution after alpha-beta-depleted transplantation in children. TCRdb re-derived calls from the PCR reads in MiXCR, one entry per CDR3 protein. The sample shows over 150,000 distinct CDR3 sequences, over 8.5% of them seen only once. The source was PBMCs, collected before TCRalphabeta/CD19-depleted stem cell transplant. The receptors originated from a boy aged 2 to 9 with acute myeloid leukemia, due to receive a stem cell transplant. Both conserved end residues are part of each CDR3. The order of the fields is clone size, CDR3 length, D gene, J gene, V gene, CDR3 DNA, CDR3 protein. The D gene is left open where the match is weak. Only part of the rows carry a size: once, few, many, or a class if the clone is expanded.

many 15 - TRBJ2-1 TRBV7-2 TGTGCCAGCAGACCCCGACTAGGTGGCCCATATGAGCAGTTCTTC CASRPRLGGPYEQFF
many 15 TRBD2 TRBJ2-1 TRBV20-1 TGCAGTGCTACTAGTGGGGCGGGGGTCCACAATGAGCAGTTCTTC CSATSGAGVHNEQFF
many 13 - TRBJ2-5 TRBV5-1 TGCGCCAGCAGCTTGGATGGGCAAGAGACCCAGTACTTC CASSLDGQETQYF
many 11 - TRBJ2-1 TRBV20-1 TGCAGTGCTACGGAGGAACGCGAGCAGTTCTTC CSATEEREQFF
many 14 - TRBJ2-5 TRBV5-1 TGCGCCAGCAGCTTGGGGCAGGAGGCTGAGACCCAGTACTTC CASSLGQEAETQYF
many 15 - TRBJ2-1 TRBV7-6 TGTGCCAGCAGCTTAGTGGCTAGTAGCTACAATGAGCAGTTCTTC CASSLVASSYNEQFF
many 14 - TRBJ1-3 TRBV27 TGTGCCAGCAGTCCGGGACACTCTGGAAACACCATATATTTT CASSPGHSGNTIYF
many 15 TRBD2 TRBJ2-3 TRBV20-1 TGCAGTCGTATAGCGGGAGGCGATCGGGTAGATACGCAGTATTTT CSRIAGGDRVDTQYF
many 16 TRBD2 TRBJ2-1 TRBV4-1 TGCGCCAGCAGCCACGCAACTAGCGGAGCGTACAATGAGCAGTTCTTC CASSHATSGAYNEQFF
many 13 - TRBJ2-3 TRBV9 TGTGCCAGCAGCGTAGCTGGAGCGGATACGCAGTATTTT CASSVAGADTQYF
many 14 - TRBJ2-7 TRBV5-6 TGTGCCAGCAGCTTGGCGGACGATGCCTACGAGCAGTACTTC CASSLADDAYEQYF
many 13 TRBD1 TRBJ1-1 TRBV5-5 TGTGCCAGCAGCAGACAGGGGTGGACTGAAGCTTTCTTT CASSRQGWTEAFF
many 15 - TRBJ2-3 TRBV5-1 TGCGCCAGCAGCTTGGGTAGGGGAAGGGCAGATACGCAGTATTTT CASSLGRGRADTQYF
many 15 TRBD1 TRBJ1-3 TRBV27 TGTGCCAGCAGTTTAAGAGGGGGCCCAGGAAACACCATATATTTT CASSLRGGPGNTIYF
many 14 - TRBJ2-1 TRBV12-3/TRBV12-4 TGTGCCAGCAGCAGGACTCCCACCTACAATGAGCAGTTCTTC CASSRTPTYNEQFF
many 15 TRBD1 TRBJ2-5 TRBV4-1 TGCGCCAGCAGCCATACACAGGGGGCAAGGGAGACCCAGTACTTC CASSHTQGARETQYF
many 14 - TRBJ2-3 TRBV5-1 TGCGCCAGCAGCTTACGGCCGACCACAGATACGCAGTATTTT CASSLRPTTDTQYF
many 13 - TRBJ2-7 TRBV5-1 TGCGCCAGCAGCTTGGGGACAAACTACGAGCAGTACTTC CASSLGTNYEQYF
many 14 TRBD2 TRBJ2-3 TRBV19 TGTGCCAGTAGTATAGGGGCGGGAGGTGCTACGCAGTATTTT CASSIGAGGATQYF
many 14 - TRBJ2-3 TRBV5-1 TGCGCCAGCAGCCTCGGTATTAGCACAGATACGCAGTATTTT CASSLGISTDTQYF
many 14 - TRBJ1-1 TRBV12-3/TRBV12-4 TGTGCCAGCAGTTCAAACCCTTTTAACAGCTTGACTTTCTTT CASSSNPFNSLTFF
many 15 TRBD2 TRBJ2-1 TRBV12-3/TRBV12-4 TGTGCCAGCCTCCTCGGACTAGCGGGGAGCGATGAGCAGTTCTTC CASLLGLAGSDEQFF
many 15 TRBD2 TRBJ2-3 TRBV6-1 TGTGCCAGCAGGGGACTAGCGGCTTTCACAGATACGCAGTATTTT CASRGLAAFTDTQYF
many 13 TRBD1 TRBJ2-1 TRBV12-3/TRBV12-4 TGTGCCAGCAGTTTAGGGACAGGCAATGAGCAGTTCTTC CASSLGTGNEQFF
many 14 - TRBJ2-2 TRBV12-3/TRBV12-4 TGTGCCACCGTAGGGCAACACGCCACCGGGGAGCTGTTTTTT CATVGQHATGELFF
many 16 TRBD1 TRBJ2-7 TRBV27 TGTGCCAGCAGTACAAAAGGGACAGGAGGACCTTACGAGCAGTACTTC CASSTKGTGGPYEQYF
many 14 - TRBJ2-1 TRBV27 TGTGCCAGCAGTTTAGCGGGACCCTACAATGAGCAGTTCTTC CASSLAGPYNEQFF
many 12 - TRBJ2-5 TRBV6-6 TGTGCCAGCAGTTACGGTCAAGAGACCCAGTACTTC CASSYGQETQYF
many 16 TRBD2 TRBJ2-1 TRBV28 TGTGCCAGCAGTCTCGGACTAGCGGGTATCTACAATGAGCAGTTCTTC CASSLGLAGIYNEQFF
many 14 - TRBJ2-5 TRBV5-1 TGCGCCAGCAGCTTGGAGATGTTCGGAGAGACCCAGTACTTC CASSLEMFGETQYF
- 15 - TRBJ1-5 TRBV6-1 TGTGCCAGCAGTGCAACAGGCGTCGTAGGTCAGCCCCAGCATTTT CASSATGVVGQPQHF
many 17 TRBD2 TRBJ2-7 TRBV12-3/TRBV12-4 TGTGCCAGCAGTAGGACTAGCGGGAGTGGGGCCCCCTACGAGCAGTACTTC CASSRTSGSGAPYEQYF
many 14 - TRBJ1-1 TRBV4-1 TGCGCCAGCAGCCAACAGGAGGGGGGCACTGAAGCTTTCTTT CASSQQEGGTEAFF
many 18 - TRBJ2-4 TRBV27 TGTGCCAGCAGTACAATGGCCCGACAGACCATAGCCAAAAACATTCAGTACTTC CASSTMARQTIAKNIQYF
many 15 - TRBJ2-7 TRBV28 TGTGCCAGCAGTCCCTCGGGGAGAAAGAAGGTCGAGCAGTACTTC CASSPSGRKKVEQYF